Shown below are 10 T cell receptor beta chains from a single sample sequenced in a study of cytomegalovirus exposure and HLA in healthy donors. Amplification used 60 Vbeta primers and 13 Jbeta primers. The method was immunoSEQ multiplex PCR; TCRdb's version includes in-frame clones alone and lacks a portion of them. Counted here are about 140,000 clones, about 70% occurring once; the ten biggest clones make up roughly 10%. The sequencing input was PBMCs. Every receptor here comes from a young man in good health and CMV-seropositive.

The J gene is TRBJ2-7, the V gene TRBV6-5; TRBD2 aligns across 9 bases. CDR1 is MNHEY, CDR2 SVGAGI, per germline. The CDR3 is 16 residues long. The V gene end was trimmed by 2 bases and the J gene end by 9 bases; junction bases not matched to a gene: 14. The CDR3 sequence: CASSYSPGTSSHAQYF. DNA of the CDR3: TGTGCCAGCAGTTACAGCCCCGGGACTAGCAGCCACGCGCAGTACTTC.

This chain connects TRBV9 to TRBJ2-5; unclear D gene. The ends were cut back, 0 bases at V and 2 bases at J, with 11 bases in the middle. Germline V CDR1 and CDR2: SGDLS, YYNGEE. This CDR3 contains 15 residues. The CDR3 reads CASSVGVGAQETQYF. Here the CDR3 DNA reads TGTGCCAGCAGCGTAGGGGTTGGAGCGCAAGAGACCCAGTACTTC.

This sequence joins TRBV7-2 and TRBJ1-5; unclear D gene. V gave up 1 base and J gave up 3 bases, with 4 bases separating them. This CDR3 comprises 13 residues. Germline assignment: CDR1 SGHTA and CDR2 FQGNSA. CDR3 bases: TGTGCCAGCAGCTTAGAGCCCAATCAGCCCCAGCATTTT. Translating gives CASSLEPNQPQHF.

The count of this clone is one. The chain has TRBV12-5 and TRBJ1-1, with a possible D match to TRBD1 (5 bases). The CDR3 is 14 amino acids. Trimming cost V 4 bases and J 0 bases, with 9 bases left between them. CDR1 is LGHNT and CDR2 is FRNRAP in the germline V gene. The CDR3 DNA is TGTGCTAGTGGTTGGCTGACAGTGAACACTGAAGCTTTCTTT. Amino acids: CASGWLTVNTEAFF.

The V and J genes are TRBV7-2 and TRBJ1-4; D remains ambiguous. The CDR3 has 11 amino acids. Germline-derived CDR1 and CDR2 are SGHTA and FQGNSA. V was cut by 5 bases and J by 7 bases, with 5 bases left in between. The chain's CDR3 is CASSVSEKLFF. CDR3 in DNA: TGTGCCAGCAGCGTGAGTGAAAAACTGTTTTTT.

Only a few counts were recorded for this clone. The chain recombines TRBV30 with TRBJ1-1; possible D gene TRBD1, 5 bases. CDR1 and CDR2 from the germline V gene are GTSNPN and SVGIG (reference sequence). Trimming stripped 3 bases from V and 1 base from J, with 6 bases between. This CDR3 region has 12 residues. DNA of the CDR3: TGTGCCTGGAGAGGACAGAACACTGAAGCTTTCTTT. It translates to CAWRGQNTEAFF.

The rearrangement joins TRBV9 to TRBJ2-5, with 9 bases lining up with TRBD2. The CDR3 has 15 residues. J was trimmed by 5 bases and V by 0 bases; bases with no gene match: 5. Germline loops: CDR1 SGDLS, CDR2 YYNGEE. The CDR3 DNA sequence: TGTGCCAGCAGCGTAGTATCTAGCGGGATGGAGACCCAGTACTTC. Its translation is CASSVVSSGMETQYF.

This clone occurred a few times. The CDR3 region has the DNA TGTGCCAGCAGTTTCGGACAGGACAATTCACCCCTCCACTTT. This translates into CASSFGQDNSPLHF. The V gene is TRBV27, the J gene TRBJ1-6, with 7 bases lining up with TRBD1. V lost 3 bases to trimming and J lost 7 bases; unmatched junction nucleotides: 3. The CDR3 has 14 residues. Germline CDR1 reads MNHEY; CDR2 reads SMNVEV (reference sequence).

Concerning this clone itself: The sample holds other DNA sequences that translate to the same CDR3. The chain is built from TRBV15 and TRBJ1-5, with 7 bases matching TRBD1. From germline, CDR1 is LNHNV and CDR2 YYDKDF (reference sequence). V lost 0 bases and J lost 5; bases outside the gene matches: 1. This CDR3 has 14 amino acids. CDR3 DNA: TGTGCCACCAGCAGAGACAGGGGGGATCAGCCCCAGCATTTT. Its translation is CATSRDRGDQPQHF. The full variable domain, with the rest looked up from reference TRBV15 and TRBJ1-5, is DAMVIQNPRYQVTQFGKPVTLSCSQTLNHNVMYWYQQKSSQAPKLLFHYYDKDFNNEADTPDNFQSRRPNTSFCFLDIRSPGLGDTAMYLCATSRDRGDQPQHFGDGTRLSIL.

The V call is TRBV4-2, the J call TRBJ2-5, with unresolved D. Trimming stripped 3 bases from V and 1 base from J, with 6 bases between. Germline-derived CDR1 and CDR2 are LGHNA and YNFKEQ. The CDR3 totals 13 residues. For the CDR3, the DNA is TGTGCCAGCAGCCAGATACTCCAAGAGACCCAGTACTTC. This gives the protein CASSQILQETQYF.